The clone carrying this TCR beta chain was counted a few times. These data belong to a study of T cells in Graves' hyperthyroidism and ophthalmopathy. Across the study: Peripheral blood was drawn at first diagnosis, prior to all treatment.

CDR3 length: 13 residues. With V trimmed by 1 base and J by 8 bases, 3 bases remained unmatched. CDR1 is LGHDT and CDR2 is YNNKEL in the germline V gene (reference sequence). Amplification of TCR beta CDR3 regions was performed using RNA transcripts as template. First-round RT-PCR with HTBI primers amplified the TCR CDR3 region. TCRdb fed the multiplex PCR reads into MiXCR, producing one record per CDR3 protein. In the table there are 650,000 to 850,000 distinct CDR3 sequences, over 15% of which are singletons. Newly diagnosed hyperthyroidism, duration under 2 months, in patients aged 18 to 65. Patients were excluded for uncontrolled infection, other autoimmune disease, pregnancy or lactation. Blood dates from first hyperthyroidism diagnosis, before any ophthalmopathy symptoms.

The rearrangement uses TRBV3-1 and TRBJ1-2, with 8 bases that match TRBD1. Sequencing input: blood. This TCR derives from a woman between 45 and 65 years old with Graves' hyperthyroidism that later progressed to Graves' ophthalmopathy. The CDR3 nucleotides are TGTGCCAGCAGCCAAGTTAGGACAGGGGGCTACACCTTC. Protein product: CASSQVRTGGYTF.